This T cell receptor beta chain was documented in a study of CD8 T cells in Susac syndrome. After extraction with the RNeasy kit, roughly 0.5 to 1 ug of the RNA was reverse transcribed using random hexamers. The CDR3 of TCR beta was amplified by immunoSEQ multiplex PCR across 54 Vbeta and 13 Jbeta. In TCRdb, the immunoSEQ multiplex PCR reads were re-called with MiXCR into one record per CDR3 protein. The data hold 100,000 to 150,000 distinct CDR3 sequences, with around 95% observed a single time. TEMRA cells were enriched by FACS, and CD4+ and CD8+ T cells were negatively isolated. V was trimmed by 1 base and J by 1 base, leaving 4 bases between them. There are 13 residues in the CDR3. Germline assignment: CDR1 SEHNR and CDR2 FQNEAQ (reference sequence).

J is TRBJ2-5 and V is TRBV7-9, with D unclear. Sequenced input: CD8+ T cells from PBMCs. This receptor was identified in a human donor with Susac syndrome. The CDR3 reads CASSLGRQETQYF. Here the CDR3 DNA reads TGTGCCAGCAGCTTAGGCCGCCAAGAGACCCAGTACTTC.